This T cell receptor beta chain was identified during a study of blood T cell repertoires in COVID-19. For the study at large: From the United States, Italy and Spain came samples of acute and convalescent COVID-19. The cDNA or gDNA used as material had been derived from T cells, B-cell-depleted T cells, or PBMCs.

As processed by the authors: Researchers report that nucleated cell counts were estimated from reference gene primer amplification. The repertoire was sequenced with immunoSEQ multiplex PCR; TCRdb's copy has only in-frame clones and lacks some. The V and J calls and clone size come from that table; D and trimming were worked out from the DNA. The data contain tens of thousands of clones, 70% to 85% of them singletons. Unmatched junction bases numbered 5, after V lost 7 bases and J lost 5 bases. The CDR3 spans 13 residues. Germline lookup yields CDR1 MNHEY and CDR2 SVGAGI. The chain employs TRBV6-5 and TRBJ2-7, with 10 bases matching TRBD1. Material for sequencing was peripheral blood. The sequence was collected from a woman aged 55 to 70 with acute or convalescent COVID-19. For the CDR3, the DNA is TGTGCCAGCAAGAGACAGGGGGCGAACGAGCAGTACTTC. Amino acid sequence: CASKRQGANEQYF.